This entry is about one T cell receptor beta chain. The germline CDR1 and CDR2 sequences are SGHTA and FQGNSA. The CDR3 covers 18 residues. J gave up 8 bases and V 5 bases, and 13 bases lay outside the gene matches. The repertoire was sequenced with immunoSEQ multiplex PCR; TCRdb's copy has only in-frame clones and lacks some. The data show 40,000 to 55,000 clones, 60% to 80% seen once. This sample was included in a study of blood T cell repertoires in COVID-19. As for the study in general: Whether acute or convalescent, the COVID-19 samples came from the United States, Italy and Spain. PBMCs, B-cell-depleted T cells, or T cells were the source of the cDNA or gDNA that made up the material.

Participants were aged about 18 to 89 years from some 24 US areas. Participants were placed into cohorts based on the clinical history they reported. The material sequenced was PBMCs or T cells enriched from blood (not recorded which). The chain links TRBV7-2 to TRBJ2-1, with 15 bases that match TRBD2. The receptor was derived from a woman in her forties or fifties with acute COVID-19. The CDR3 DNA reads TGTGCCAGCAGCCCCAGGACTAGCGGGGGGGCCAAAGGTTATGAGCAGTTCTTC. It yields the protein CASSPRTSGGAKGYEQFF.